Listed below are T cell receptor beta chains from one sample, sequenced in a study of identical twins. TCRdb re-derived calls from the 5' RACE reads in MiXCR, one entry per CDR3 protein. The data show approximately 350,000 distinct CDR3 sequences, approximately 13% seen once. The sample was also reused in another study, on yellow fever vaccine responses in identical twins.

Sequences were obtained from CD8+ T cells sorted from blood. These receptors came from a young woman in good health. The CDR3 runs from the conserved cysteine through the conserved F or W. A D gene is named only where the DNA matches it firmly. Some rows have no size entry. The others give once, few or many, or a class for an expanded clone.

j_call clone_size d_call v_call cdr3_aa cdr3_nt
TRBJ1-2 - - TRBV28 CASRSLEEIAGYTF TGTGCCAGCAGAAGTTTGGAGGAAATTGCTGGCTACACCTTC
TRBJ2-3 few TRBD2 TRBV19 CASSELAELLGDTQYF TGTGCCAGTAGTGAACTAGCGGAGTTATTAGGAGATACGCAGTATTTT
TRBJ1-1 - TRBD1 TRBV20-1 CSARDGDRDWFMNTEAFF TGCAGTGCTAGAGATGGGGACAGGGATTGGTTCATGAACACTGAAGCTTTCTTT
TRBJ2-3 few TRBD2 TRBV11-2 CASSSQWGRGAGADTQYF TGTGCCAGCAGCTCCCAGTGGGGGCGGGGGGCGGGTGCAGATACGCAGTATTTT
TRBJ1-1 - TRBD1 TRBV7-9 CASSPLGGQGGEAFF TGTGCCAGCAGCCCCCTGGGGGGACAGGGAGGTGAAGCTTTCTTT
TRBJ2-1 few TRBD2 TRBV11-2 CASRSGTIEQFF TGTGCCAGCAGATCAGGGACTATTGAGCAGTTCTTC
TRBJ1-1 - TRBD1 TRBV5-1 CASSLGTGGAGDTEAFF TGCGCCAGCAGCCTGGGAACAGGGGGCGCGGGGGACACTGAAGCTTTCTTT
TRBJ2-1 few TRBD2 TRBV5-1 CASGSYGGDNEQFF TGCGCCAGCGGCTCTTATGGGGGGGACAATGAGCAGTTCTTC
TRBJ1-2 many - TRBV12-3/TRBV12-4 CASTPGAFYGYTF TGTGCCAGCACCCCCGGGGCATTCTATGGCTACACCTTC
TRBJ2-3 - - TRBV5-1 CASSLEVISSVLSGTDTQYF TGCGCCAGCAGCTTGGAGGTGATATCTAGCGTCCTTAGCGGCACAGATACGCAGTATTTT
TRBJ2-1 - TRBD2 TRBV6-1 CASSRGLAGVAEQFF TGTGCCAGCAGTCGAGGACTAGCGGGAGTGGCTGAGCAGTTCTTC
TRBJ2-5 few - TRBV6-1 CASTRVVGGQETQYF TGTGCCAGCACAAGGGTCGTGGGTGGTCAAGAGACCCAGTACTTC
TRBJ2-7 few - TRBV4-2 CASSQGTAPYEQYF TGTGCCAGCAGCCAGGGGACTGCACCCTACGAGCAGTACTTC
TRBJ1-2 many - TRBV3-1 CASSQGTDYGYTF TGTGCCAGCAGCCAAGGGACAGACTATGGCTACACCTTC
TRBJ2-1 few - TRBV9 CASSVSGTRRDEQFF TGTGCCAGCAGCGTTTCCGGGACAAGGAGGGATGAGCAGTTCTTC
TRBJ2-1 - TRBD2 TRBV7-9 CASSSQTSGGAGLEQFF TGTGCCAGCAGCTCCCAGACTAGCGGGGGGGCAGGACTTGAGCAGTTCTTC
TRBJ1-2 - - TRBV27 CASRDFGYGYTF TGTGCCAGCAGAGACTTTGGGTATGGCTACACCTTC
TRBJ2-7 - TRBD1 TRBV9 CASSAGTGGLYEQYF TGTGCCAGCAGCGCCGGGACAGGGGGCCTGTACGAGCAGTACTTC
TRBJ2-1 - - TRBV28 CASSFGSSAYNEQFF TGTGCCAGCAGTTTCGGGAGTAGCGCATACAATGAGCAGTTCTTC
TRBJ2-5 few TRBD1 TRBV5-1 CASGTGVIETQYF TGCGCCAGTGGGACAGGGGTCATCGAGACCCAGTACTTC
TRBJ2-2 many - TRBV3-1 CASSQGWNNPHGELFF TGTGCCAGCAGCCAAGGGTGGAACAATCCCCACGGGGAGCTGTTTTTT
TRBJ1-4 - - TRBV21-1 CASRKGGRCEKLFF TGTGCCAGCAGGAAGGGGGGGCGATGTGAAAAACTGTTTTTT
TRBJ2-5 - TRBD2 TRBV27 CASSFSPRGLAGGRETQYF TGTGCCAGCAGTTTTTCCCCCCGGGGACTAGCGGGAGGTAGAGAGACCCAGTACTTC
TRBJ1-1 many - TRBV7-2 CASSLDGGPDTEAFF TGTGCCAGCAGCTTAGACGGGGGGCCGGACACTGAAGCTTTCTTT
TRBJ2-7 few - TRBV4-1 CASSQVYHSSSYEQYF TGCGCCAGCAGCCAAGTCTATCACAGCAGTTCCTACGAGCAGTACTTC
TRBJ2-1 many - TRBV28 CASRQTFGNEQFF TGTGCCAGCCGACAGACTTTTGGCAATGAGCAGTTCTTC
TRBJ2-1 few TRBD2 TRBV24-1 CATSARLAGDLGEQFF TGTGCCACCAGTGCTAGGCTGGCGGGGGACTTGGGTGAGCAGTTCTTC
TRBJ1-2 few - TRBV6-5 CASTDSSSDGYTF TGTGCCAGCACCGACTCCAGTAGTGATGGCTACACCTTC
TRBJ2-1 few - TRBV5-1 CASSEGNAGLNEQFF TGCGCCAGCAGCGAGGGCAATGCTGGGTTAAATGAGCAGTTCTTC
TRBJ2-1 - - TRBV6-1 CASTRRMSSYNEQFF TGTGCCAGCACCCGTCGGATGAGCTCCTACAATGAGCAGTTCTTC
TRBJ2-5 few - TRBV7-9 CASSLISGRDRQETQYF TGTGCCAGCAGCTTAATTTCGGGTCGTGACAGACAAGAGACCCAGTACTTC
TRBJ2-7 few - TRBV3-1 CASSQEGGPRASSYEQYF TGTGCCAGCAGCCAAGAGGGGGGCCCCAGGGCTTCCTCCTACGAGCAGTACTTC
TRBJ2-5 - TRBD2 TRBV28 CASSHPGGTNQETQYF TGTGCCAGCAGTCACCCCGGGGGGACGAACCAAGAGACCCAGTACTTC
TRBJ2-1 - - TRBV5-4 CASSWEDRPIQFF TGTGCCAGCAGCTGGGAGGACAGGCCTATACAGTTCTTC
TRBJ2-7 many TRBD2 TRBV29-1 CSVEGAGGIYEQYF TGCAGCGTTGAAGGGGCGGGAGGTATATACGAGCAGTACTTC
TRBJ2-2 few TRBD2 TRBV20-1 CSARGLFTGELFF TGCAGTGCGAGGGGACTATTCACCGGGGAGCTGTTTTTT
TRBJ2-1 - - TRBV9 CASSDAGSYNEQFF TGTGCCAGCAGCGATGCGGGGTCCTACAATGAGCAGTTCTTC
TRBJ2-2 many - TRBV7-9 CASSLSGGELFF TGTGCCAGCAGCTTATCGGGCGGGGAGCTGTTTTTT
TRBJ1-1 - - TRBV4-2 CASSQDPGIWDTEAFF TGTGCCAGCAGCCAAGATCCGGGTATATGGGACACTGAAGCTTTCTTT
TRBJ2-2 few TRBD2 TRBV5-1 CASSWRIVAGARDGELFF TGCGCCAGCAGCTGGAGGATCGTAGCGGGGGCTCGGGACGGGGAGCTGTTTTTT
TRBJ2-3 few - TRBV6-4 CASSDGLTSTDTQYF TGTGCCAGCAGTGACGGCTTAACTAGCACAGATACGCAGTATTTT
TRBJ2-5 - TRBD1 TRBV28 CASSHPRTGEETQYF TGTGCCAGCAGCCACCCTCGGACAGGAGAAGAGACCCAGTACTTC